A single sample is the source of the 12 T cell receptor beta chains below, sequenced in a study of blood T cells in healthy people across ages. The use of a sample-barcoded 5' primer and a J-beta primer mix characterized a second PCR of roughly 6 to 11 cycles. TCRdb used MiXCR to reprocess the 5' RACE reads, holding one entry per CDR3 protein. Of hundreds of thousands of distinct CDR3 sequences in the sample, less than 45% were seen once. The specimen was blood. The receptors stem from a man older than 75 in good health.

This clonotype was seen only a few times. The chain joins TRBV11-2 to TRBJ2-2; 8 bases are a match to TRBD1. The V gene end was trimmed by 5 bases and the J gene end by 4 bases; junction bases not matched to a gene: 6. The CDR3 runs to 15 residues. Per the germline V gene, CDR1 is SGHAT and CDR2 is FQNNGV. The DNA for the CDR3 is TGTGCCAGCAGCCCCAGGACAGGGCCCACCGGGGAGCTGTTTTTT. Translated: CASSPRTGPTGELFF. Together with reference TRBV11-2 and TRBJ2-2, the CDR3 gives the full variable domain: EAGVAQSPRYKIIEKRQSVAFWCNPISGHATLYWYQQILGQGPKLLIQFQNNGVVDDSQLPKDRFSAERLKGVDSTLKIQPAKLEDSAVYLCASSPRTGPTGELFFGEGSRLTVL.

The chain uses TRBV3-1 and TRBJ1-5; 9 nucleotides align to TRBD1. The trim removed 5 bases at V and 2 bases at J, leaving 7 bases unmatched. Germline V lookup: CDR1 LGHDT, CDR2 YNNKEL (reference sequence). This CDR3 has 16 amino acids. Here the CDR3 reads CASSKQGANGNQPQHF. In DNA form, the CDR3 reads TGTGCCAGCAGCAAACAGGGGGCGAATGGCAATCAGCCCCAGCATTTT.

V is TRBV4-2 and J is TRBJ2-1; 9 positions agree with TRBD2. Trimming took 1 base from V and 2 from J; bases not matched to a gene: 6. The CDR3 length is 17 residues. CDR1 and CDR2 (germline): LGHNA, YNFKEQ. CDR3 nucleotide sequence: TGTGCCAGCAGCCAAGTGATCGCTAGCGGGGCCTACAATGAGCAGTTCTTC. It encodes CASSQVIASGAYNEQFF.

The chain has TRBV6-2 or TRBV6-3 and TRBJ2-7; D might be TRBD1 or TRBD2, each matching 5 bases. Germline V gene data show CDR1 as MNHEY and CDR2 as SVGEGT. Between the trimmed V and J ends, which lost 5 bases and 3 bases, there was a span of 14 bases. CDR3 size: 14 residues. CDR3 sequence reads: CASSVDSGVYEQYF. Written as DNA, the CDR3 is TGTGCCAGCAGTGTTGACAGCGGCGTCTACGAGCAGTACTTC.

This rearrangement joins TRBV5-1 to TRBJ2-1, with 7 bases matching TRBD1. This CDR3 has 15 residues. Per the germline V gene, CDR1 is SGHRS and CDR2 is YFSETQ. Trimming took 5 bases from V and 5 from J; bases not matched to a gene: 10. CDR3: CASSDGTVSHNEQFF. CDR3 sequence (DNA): TGCGCCAGCAGTGACGGGACAGTAAGCCACAATGAGCAGTTCTTC.

This CDR3 is CSARRGSGFAHEQYF. The CDR3 DNA is TGCAGTGCTAGAAGAGGGTCAGGGTTCGCCCACGAGCAGTACTTC. This chain uses TRBV20-1 with TRBJ2-5; the D call may be TRBD1 or TRBD2 (5 bases each). The DNA matches TRBJ2-7 better at its end, which makes the J call doubtful. Germline V gene sequence: CDR1 DFQATT, CDR2 SNEGSKA (reference sequence). The CDR3 extends over 15 amino acids.

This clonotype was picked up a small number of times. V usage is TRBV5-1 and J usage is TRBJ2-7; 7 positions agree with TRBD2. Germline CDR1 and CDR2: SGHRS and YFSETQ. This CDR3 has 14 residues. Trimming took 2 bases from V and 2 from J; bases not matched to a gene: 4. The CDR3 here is CASSLGLEAYEQYF. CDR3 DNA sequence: TGCGCCAGCAGCTTAGGACTAGAAGCCTACGAGCAGTACTTC.

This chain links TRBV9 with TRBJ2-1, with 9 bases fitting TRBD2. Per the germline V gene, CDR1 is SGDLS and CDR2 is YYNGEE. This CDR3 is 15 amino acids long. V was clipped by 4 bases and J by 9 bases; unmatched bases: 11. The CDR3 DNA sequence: TGTGCCAGCAGCCCCGAGCGAGCGGGGGGCGGTGAGCAGTTCTTC. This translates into CASSPERAGGGEQFF.

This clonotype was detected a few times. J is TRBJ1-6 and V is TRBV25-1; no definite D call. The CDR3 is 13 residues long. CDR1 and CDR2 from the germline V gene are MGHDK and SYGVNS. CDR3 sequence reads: CAARGSGNSPLHF. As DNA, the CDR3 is TGTGCGGCTCGGGGATCTGGCAATTCACCCCTCCACTTT.

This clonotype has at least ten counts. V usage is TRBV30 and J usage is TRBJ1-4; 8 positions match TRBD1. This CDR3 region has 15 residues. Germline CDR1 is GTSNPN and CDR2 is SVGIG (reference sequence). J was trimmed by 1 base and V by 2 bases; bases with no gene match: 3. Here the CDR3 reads CAWSPTGGTNEKLFF. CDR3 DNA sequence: TGTGCCTGGAGTCCTACAGGGGGAACTAATGAAAAACTGTTTTTT.

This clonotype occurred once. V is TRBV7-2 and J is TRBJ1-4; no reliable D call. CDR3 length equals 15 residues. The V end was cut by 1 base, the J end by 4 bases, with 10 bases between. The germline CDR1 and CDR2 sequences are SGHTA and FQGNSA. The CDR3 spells CASSLGSGINEKLFF. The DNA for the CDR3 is TGTGCCAGCAGCTTAGGCTCAGGCATTAATGAAAAACTGTTTTTT.

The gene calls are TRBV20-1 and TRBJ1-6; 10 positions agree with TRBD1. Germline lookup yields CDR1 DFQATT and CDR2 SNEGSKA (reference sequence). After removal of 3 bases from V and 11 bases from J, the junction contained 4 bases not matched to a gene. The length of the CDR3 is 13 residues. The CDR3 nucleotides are TGCAGTGCTAGTGGGGACAGGGGAGCACCCCTCCACTTT. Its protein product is CSASGDRGAPLHF.